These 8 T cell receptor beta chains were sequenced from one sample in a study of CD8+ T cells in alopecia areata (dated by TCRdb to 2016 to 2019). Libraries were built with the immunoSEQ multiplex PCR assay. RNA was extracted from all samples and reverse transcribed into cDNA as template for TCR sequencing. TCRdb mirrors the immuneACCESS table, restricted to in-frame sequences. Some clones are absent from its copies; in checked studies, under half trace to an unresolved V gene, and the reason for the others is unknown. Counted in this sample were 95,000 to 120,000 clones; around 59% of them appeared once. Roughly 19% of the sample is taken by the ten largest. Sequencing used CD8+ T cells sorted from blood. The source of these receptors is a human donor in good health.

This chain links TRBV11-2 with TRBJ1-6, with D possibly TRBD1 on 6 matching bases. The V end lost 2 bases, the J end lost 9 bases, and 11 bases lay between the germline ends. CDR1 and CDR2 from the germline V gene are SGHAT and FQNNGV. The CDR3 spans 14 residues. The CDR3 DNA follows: TGTGCCAGCAGCTTATCAGGGGTTGGTTCACCCCTCCACTTT. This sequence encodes CASSLSGVGSPLHF.

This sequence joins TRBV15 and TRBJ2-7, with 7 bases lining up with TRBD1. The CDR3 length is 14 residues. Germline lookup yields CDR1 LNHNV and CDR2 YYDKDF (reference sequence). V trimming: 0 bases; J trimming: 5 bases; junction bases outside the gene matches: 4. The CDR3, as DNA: TGTGCCACCAGCAGAGAAGGGGGCAGGGACGAGCAGTACTTC. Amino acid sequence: CATSREGGRDEQYF.

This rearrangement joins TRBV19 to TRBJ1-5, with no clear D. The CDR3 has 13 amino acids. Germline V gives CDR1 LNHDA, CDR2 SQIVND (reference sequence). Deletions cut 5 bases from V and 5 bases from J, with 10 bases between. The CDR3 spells CASSRVLDQPQHF. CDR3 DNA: TGTGCCAGTAGTCGTGTCCTAGATCAGCCCCAGCATTTT.

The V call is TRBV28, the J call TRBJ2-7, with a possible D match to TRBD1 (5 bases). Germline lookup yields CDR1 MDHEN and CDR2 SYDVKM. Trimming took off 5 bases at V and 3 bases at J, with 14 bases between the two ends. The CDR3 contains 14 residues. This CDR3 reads CASSGTTVYYEQYF. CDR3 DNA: TGTGCCAGCAGTGGTACGACAGTTTACTACGAGCAGTACTTC.

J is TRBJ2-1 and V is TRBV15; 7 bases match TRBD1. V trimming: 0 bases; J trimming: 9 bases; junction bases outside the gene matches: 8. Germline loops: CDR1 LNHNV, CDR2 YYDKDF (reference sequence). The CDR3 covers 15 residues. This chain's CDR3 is CATSREQGLEVEQFF. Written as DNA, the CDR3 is TGTGCCACCAGCAGAGAACAGGGGTTAGAGGTTGAGCAGTTCTTC.

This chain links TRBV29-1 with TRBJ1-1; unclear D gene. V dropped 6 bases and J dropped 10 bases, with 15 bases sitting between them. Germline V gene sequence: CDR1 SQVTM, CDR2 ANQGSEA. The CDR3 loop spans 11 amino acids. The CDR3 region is CSVPGGRGAFF. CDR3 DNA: TGCAGCGTCCCCGGAGGCCGCGGAGCTTTCTTT.

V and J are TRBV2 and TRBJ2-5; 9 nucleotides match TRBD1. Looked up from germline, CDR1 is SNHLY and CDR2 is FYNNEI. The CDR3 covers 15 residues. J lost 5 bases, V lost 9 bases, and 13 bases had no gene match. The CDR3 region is CARRETGGFGETQYF. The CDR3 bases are TGTGCCAGAAGGGAGACAGGGGGTTTTGGTGAGACCCAGTACTTC.

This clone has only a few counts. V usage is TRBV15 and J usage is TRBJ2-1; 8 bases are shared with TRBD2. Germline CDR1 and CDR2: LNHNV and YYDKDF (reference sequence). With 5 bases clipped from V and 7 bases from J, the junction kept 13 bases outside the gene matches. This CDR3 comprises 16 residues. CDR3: CATSERAGAPGNEQFF. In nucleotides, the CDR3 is TGTGCCACCAGCGAACGAGCGGGGGCCCCCGGGAATGAGCAGTTCTTC.